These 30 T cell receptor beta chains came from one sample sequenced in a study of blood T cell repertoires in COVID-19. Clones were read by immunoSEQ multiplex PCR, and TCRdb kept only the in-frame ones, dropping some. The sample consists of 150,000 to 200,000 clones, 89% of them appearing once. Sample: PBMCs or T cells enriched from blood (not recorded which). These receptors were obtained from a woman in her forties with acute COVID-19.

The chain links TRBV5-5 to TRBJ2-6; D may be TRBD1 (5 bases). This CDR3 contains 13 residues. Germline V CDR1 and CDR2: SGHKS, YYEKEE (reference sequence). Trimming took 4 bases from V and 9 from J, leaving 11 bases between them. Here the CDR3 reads CASSQGADNVLTF. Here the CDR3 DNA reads TGTGCCAGCAGCCAAGGGGCGGACAACGTCCTGACTTTC.

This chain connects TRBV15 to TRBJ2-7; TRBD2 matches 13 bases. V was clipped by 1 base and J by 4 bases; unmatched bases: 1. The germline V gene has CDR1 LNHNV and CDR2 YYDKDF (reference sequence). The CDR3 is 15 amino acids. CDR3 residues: CATSRGTSGGYEQYF. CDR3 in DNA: TGTGCCACCAGCAGAGGGACTAGCGGGGGTTACGAGCAGTACTTC.

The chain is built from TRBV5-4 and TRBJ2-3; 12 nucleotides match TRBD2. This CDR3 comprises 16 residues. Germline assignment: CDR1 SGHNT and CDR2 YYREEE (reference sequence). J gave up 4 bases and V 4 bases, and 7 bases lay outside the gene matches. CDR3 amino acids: CASSHPSGGGSDTQYF. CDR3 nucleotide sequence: TGTGCCAGCAGCCATCCTAGCGGGGGGGGTTCAGATACGCAGTATTTT.

In DNA, the CDR3 is TGTGCCACCGGTGGCGGACAGGGGTATGGCTACACCTTC. Amino acids: CATGGGQGYGYTF. This chain joins TRBV6-5 and TRBJ1-2, with 9 nucleotides matching TRBD1. CDR1 is MNHEY and CDR2 is SVGAGI in the germline V gene. Unmatched junction bases numbered 8, after V lost 10 bases and J lost 5 bases. The CDR3 contains 13 residues.

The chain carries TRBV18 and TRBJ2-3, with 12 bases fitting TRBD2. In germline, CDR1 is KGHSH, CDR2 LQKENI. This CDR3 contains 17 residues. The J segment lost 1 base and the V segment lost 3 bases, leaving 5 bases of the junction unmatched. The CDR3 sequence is CASSPPSGGVGTDTQYF. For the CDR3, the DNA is TGTGCCAGCTCACCGCCTAGCGGGGGGGTAGGCACAGATACGCAGTATTTT.

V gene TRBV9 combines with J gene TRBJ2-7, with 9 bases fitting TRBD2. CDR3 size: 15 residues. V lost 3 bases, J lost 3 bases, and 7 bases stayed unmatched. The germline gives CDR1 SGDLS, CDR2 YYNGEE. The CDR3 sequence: CASSASSGGFYEQYF. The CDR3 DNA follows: TGTGCCAGCAGCGCTTCAAGCGGGGGGTTCTACGAGCAGTACTTC.

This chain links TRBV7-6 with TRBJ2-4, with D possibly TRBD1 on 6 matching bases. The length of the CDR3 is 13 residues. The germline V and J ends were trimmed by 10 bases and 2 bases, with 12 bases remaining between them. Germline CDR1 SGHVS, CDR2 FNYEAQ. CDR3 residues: CATSQGTKNIQYF. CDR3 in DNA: TGTGCCACCTCCCAGGGGACCAAAAACATTCAGTACTTC.

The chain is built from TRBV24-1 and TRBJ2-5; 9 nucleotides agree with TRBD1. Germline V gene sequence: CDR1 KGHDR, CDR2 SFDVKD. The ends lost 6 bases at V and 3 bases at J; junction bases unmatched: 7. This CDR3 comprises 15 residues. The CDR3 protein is CATSQGTGLKETQYF. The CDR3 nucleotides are TGTGCCACCAGTCAAGGGACAGGGTTGAAAGAGACCCAGTACTTC.

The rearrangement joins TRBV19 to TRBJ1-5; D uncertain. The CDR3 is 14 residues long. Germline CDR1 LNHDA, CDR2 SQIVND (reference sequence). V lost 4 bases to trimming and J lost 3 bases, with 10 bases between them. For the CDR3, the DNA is TGTGCCAGTAGTACCCGGGAAAACAATCAGCCCCAGCATTTT. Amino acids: CASSTRENNQPQHF. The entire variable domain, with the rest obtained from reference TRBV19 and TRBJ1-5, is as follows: DGGITQSPKYLFRKEGQNVTLSCEQNLNHDAMYWYRQDPGQGLRLIYYSQIVNDFQKGDIAEGYSVSREKKESFPLTVTSAQKNPTAFYLCASSTRENNQPQHFGDGTRLSIL.

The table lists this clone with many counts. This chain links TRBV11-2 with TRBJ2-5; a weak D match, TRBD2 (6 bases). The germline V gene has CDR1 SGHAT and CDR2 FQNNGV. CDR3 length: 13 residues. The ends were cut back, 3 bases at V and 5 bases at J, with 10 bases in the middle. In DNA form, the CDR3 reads TGTGCCAGCAGCTTGTGGAGGGATGAGACCCAGTACTTC. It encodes CASSLWRDETQYF.

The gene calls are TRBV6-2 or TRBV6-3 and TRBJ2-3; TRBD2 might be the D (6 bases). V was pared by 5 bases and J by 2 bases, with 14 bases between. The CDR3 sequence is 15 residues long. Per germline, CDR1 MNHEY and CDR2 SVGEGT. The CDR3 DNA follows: TGTGCCAGCAGTGTGCGGGGCGGGACCACAGATACGCAGTATTTT. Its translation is CASSVRGGTTDTQYF.

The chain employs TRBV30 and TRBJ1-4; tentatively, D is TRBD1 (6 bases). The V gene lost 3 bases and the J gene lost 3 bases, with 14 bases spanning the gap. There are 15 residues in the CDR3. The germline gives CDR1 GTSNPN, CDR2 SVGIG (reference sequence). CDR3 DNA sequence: TGTGCCTGGAGGTCCAGGGGCCGGGCTAATGAAAAACTGTTTTTT. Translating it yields CAWRSRGRANEKLFF.

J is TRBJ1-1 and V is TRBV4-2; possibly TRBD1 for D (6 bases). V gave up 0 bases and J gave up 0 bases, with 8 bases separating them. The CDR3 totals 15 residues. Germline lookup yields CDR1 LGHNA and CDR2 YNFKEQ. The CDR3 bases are TGTGCCAGCAGCCAAGAACAGGGTTTGAACACTGAAGCTTTCTTT. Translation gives CASSQEQGLNTEAFF.

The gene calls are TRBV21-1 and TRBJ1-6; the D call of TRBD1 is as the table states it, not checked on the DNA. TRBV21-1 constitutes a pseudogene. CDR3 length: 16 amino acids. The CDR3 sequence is CASSKPVPTGPSPLHF. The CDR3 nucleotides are TGTGCCAGCAGCAAGCCTGTCCCGACAGGACCTTCACCCCTCCACTTT.

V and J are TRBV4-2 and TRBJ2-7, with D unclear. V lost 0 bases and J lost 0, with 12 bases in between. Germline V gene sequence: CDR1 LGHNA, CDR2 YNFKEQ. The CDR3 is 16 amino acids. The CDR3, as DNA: TGTGCCAGCAGCCAAGATCAACTTGAGGCCTCCTACGAGCAGTACTTC. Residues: CASSQDQLEASYEQYF.

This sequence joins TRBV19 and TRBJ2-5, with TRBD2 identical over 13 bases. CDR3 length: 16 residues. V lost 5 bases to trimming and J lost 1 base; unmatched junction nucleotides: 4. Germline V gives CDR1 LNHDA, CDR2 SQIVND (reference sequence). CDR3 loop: CASSPGLAGRQETQYF. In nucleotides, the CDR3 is TGTGCCAGTAGTCCGGGACTAGCGGGGCGCCAAGAGACCCAGTACTTC. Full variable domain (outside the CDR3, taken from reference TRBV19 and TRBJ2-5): DGGITQSPKYLFRKEGQNVTLSCEQNLNHDAMYWYRQDPGQGLRLIYYSQIVNDFQKGDIAEGYSVSREKKESFPLTVTSAQKNPTAFYLCASSPGLAGRQETQYFGPGTRLLVL.

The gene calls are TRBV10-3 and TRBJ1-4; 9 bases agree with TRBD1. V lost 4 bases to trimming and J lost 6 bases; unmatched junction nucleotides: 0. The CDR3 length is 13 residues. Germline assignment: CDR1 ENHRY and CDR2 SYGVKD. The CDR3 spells CAISGTGDEKLFF. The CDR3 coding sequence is TGTGCCATCAGTGGGACAGGGGATGAAAAACTGTTTTTT.

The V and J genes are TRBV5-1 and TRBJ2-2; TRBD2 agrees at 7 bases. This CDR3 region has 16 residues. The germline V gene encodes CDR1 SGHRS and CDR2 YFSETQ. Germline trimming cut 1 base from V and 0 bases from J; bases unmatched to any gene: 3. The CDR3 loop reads CASSLYGGANTGELFF. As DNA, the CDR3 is TGCGCCAGCAGCTTGTATGGGGGGGCGAACACCGGGGAGCTGTTTTTT.

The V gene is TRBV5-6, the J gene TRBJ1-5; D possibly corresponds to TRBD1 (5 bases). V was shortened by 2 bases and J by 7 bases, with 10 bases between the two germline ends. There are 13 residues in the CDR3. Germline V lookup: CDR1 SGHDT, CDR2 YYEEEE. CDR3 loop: CASSLAQGQPQHF. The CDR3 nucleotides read TGTGCCAGCAGCTTAGCGCAGGGCCAGCCCCAGCATTTT.

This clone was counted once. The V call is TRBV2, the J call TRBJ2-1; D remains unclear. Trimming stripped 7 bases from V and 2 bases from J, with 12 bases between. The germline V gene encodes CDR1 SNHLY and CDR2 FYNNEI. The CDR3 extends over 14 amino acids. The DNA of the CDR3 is TGTGCCAGCACCTGGAGAGCGACCTACAATGAGCAGTTCTTC. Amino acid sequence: CASTWRATYNEQFF.

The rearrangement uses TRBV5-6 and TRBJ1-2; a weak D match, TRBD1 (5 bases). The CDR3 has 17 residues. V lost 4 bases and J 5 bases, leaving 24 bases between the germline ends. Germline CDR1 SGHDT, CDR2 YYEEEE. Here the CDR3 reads CASSPSGELALFYGYTF. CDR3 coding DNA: TGTGCCAGCAGCCCATCGGGGGAACTGGCCCTATTTTATGGCTACACCTTC.

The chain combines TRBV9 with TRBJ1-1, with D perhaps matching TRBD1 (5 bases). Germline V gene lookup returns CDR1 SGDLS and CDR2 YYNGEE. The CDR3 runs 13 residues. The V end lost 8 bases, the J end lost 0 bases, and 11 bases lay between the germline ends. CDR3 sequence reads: CASGAFMNTEAFF. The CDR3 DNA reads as TGTGCCAGTGGGGCTTTCATGAACACTGAAGCTTTCTTT.

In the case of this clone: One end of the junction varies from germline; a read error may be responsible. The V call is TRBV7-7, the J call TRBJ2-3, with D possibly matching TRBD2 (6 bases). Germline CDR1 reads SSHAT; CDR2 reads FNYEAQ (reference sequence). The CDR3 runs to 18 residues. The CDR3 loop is CASSLGARGGPERYTQYF. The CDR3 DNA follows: TGTGCTAGCAGCTTAGGAGCGCGGGGAGGTCCTGAACGGTATACGCAGTATTTT.

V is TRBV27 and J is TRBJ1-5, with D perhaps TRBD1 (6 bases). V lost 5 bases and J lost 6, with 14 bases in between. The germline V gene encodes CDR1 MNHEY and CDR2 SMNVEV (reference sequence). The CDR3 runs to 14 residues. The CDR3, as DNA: TGTGCCAGCAGTCCGACAGGCATAGGTCAGCCCCAGCATTTT. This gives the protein CASSPTGIGQPQHF.

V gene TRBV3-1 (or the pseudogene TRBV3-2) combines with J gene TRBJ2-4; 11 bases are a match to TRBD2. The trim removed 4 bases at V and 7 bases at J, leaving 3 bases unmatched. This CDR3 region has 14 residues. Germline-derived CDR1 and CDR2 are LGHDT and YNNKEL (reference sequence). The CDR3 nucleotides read TGTGCCAGCAGCCCGACTAGCGGGAACAACATTCAGTACTTC. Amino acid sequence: CASSPTSGNNIQYF.

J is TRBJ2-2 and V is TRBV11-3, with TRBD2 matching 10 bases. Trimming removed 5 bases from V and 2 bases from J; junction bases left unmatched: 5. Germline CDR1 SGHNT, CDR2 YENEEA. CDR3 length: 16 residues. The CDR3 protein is CASSPGTSVNTGELFF. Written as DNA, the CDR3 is TGTGCCAGCAGCCCCGGGACTAGCGTCAACACCGGGGAGCTGTTTTTT.

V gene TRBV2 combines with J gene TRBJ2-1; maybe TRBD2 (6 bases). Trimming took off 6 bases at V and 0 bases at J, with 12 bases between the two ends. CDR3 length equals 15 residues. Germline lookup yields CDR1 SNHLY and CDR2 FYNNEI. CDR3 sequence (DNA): TGTGCCAGCAGGTACGCCGGGAGCTCCTACAATGAGCAGTTCTTC. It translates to CASRYAGSSYNEQFF.

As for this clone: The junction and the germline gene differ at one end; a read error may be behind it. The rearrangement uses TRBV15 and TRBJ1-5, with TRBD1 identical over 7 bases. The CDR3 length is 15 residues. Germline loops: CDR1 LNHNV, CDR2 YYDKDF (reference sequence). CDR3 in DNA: TGTGCCACCAGCGGAGACAGGGACATGAATCAGCCCCAGCATTTT. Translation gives CATSGDRDMNQPQHF.

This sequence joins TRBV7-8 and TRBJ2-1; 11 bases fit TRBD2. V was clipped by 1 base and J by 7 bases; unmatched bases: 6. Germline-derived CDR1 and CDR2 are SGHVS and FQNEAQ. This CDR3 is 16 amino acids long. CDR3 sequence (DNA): TGTGCCAGCAGCTTAGTTCTAGCGGGAGGAGCAAATGAGCAGTTCTTC. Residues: CASSLVLAGGANEQFF.

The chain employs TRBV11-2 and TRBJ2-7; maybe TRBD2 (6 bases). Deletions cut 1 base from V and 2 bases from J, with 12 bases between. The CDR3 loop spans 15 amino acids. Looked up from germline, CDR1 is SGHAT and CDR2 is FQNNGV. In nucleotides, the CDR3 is TGTGCCAGCAGCTTAGCAGTACTAGCCGCCTACGAGCAGTACTTC. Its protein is CASSLAVLAAYEQYF.